These 28 T cell receptor beta chains share one sample of origin, sequenced in a study of Graves' ophthalmopathy and Graves' hyperthyroidism. Amplification from RNA transcripts yielded the TCR beta CDR3 regions. The workflow started with a first-round RT-PCR run with HTBI primers and then moved on to a second-round multiplex PCR. Using its own MiXCR run on the multiplex PCR reads, TCRdb lists one record per CDR3 protein. The sample consists of 400,000 or so distinct CDR3 sequences, over 15% of them appearing once. Material for sequencing was peripheral blood. The receptors stem from a woman aged 18 to 35 with stable Graves' hyperthyroidism.

This clonotype was counted ten times or more. This rearrangement joins TRBV7-3 to TRBJ2-5; unclear D gene. V lost 3 bases, J lost 5 bases, and 10 bases lay in between. Germline assignment: CDR1 SGHTA and CDR2 FQGTGA. The CDR3 loop spans 13 amino acids. This chain's CDR3 is CASSFWVGETQYF. CDR3 bases: TGTGCCAGCAGCTTTTGGGTCGGGGAGACCCAGTACTTC.

This clonotype was seen repeatedly, ten times or more. The rearrangement links TRBV5-1 to TRBJ2-7, with a possible D match to TRBD2 (5 bases). The CDR3 is 14 amino acids. Trimming left V 1 base short and J 3 bases short, with 11 bases between. The germline V gene has CDR1 SGHRS and CDR2 YFSETQ. In nucleotides, the CDR3 is TGCGCCAGCAGCTTGAAGGGAGCTTTCTACGAGCAGTACTTC. Translation: CASSLKGAFYEQYF.

This clonotype was recorded at least ten times. This sequence joins TRBV19 and TRBJ1-2; 10 bases are a match to TRBD1. The CDR3 is made up of 16 amino acids. Germline V gene data show CDR1 as LNHDA and CDR2 as SQIVND (reference sequence). V trimming: 5 bases; J trimming: 4 bases; junction bases outside the gene matches: 10. The CDR3 DNA reads as TGTGCCAGTAGTCGAGCCGGGACAGGGGAGATCTATGGCTACACCTTC. Its protein product is CASSRAGTGEIYGYTF.

Details on this clonotype: A read error may produce the germline difference seen at one junction end. This chain connects TRBV6-5 to TRBJ1-2; D gene ambiguous. The CDR3 runs 14 residues. CDR1 is MNHEY and CDR2 is SVGAGI in the germline V gene. CDR3 sequence: CAGSYSRPNYGYTF. The CDR3, as DNA: TGTGCCGGCAGTTATTCCAGACCTAACTATGGCTACACCTTC.

For this clonotype: Being one base from a much bigger clone, this may be a read error. The chain links TRBV7-8 to TRBJ2-7; D possibly corresponds to TRBD1 (6 bases). Looked up from germline, CDR1 is SGHVS and CDR2 is FQNEAQ. The length of the CDR3 is 17 residues. The CDR3 nucleotides read TGTGCCAGCAGCTTTGGCCTAGTCAGGGACAACTCCTACGAGCATTACTTC. Amino acid sequence: CASSFGLVRDNSYEHYF.

This chain links TRBV30 with TRBJ1-2, with 8 bases identical to TRBD1. V lost 0 bases to trimming and J lost 4 bases; unmatched junction nucleotides: 4. CDR3 length: 14 amino acids. Germline values: CDR1 GTSNPN, CDR2 SVGIG (reference sequence). The CDR3 DNA is TGTGCCTGGAGTGTTTCGGACAGGGTCTATGGCTACACCTTC. The encoded protein is CAWSVSDRVYGYTF.

This clonotype was seen repeatedly, ten times or more. The V call is TRBV7-6, the J call TRBJ1-1; the D gene is possibly TRBD1 (6 bases). Germline CDR1 is SGHVS and CDR2 is FNYEAQ. This CDR3 spans 13 amino acids. Trimming left V 2 bases short and J 8 bases short, with 12 bases between. DNA for the CDR3: TGTGCCAGCAGCTTAACGACAGGTTCGGAAGCTTTCTTT. It yields the protein CASSLTTGSEAFF. Drawing the rest from reference TRBV7-6 and TRBJ1-1, the complete variable domain is GAGVSQSPRYKVTKRGQDVALRCDPISGHVSLYWYRQALGQGPEFLTYFNYEAQQDKSGLPNDRFSAERPEGSISTLTIQRTEQRDSAMYRCASSLTTGSEAFFGQGTRLTVV.

This clonotype was detected ten times or more. The rearrangement uses TRBV20-1 and TRBJ1-1; 7 bases align to TRBD1. Germline V gene data show CDR1 as DFQATT and CDR2 as SNEGSKA (reference sequence). The CDR3 is made up of 17 amino acids. The J segment lost 0 bases and the V segment lost 5 bases, leaving 15 bases of the junction unmatched. The CDR3 spells CSAEETGWGIMNTEAFF. Written as DNA, the CDR3 is TGCAGTGCTGAGGAGACAGGGTGGGGGATCATGAACACTGAAGCTTTCTTT.

The J gene is TRBJ2-2, the V gene TRBV5-1; D is unresolved. The CDR3 sequence is 13 residues long. V lost 0 bases to trimming and J lost 7 bases, with 7 bases between them. Germline assignment: CDR1 SGHRS and CDR2 YFSETQ. The CDR3 bases are TGCGCCAGCAGCTTGGCCTTCGGCGGGGAGCTGTTTTTT. It yields the protein CASSLAFGGELFF.

The V gene is TRBV10-3, the J gene TRBJ1-1, with D unresolved. The V and J ends lost 2 bases and 8 bases respectively, with 9 bases between them. This CDR3 is built from 12 residues. Germline V gene sequence: CDR1 ENHRY, CDR2 SYGVKD. The CDR3 protein is CAISEEGREAFF. CDR3 DNA: TGTGCCATCAGTGAGGAAGGGAGAGAAGCTTTCTTT.

This clonotype has at least ten counts. The chain recombines TRBV6-1 with TRBJ1-1; D remains unclear. V was trimmed by 3 bases and J by 1 base, leaving 6 bases between them. This CDR3 has 13 residues. Germline V gene data show CDR1 as MNHNS and CDR2 as SASEGT. The CDR3 DNA reads as TGTGCCAGCAGTGAGGCCAGGAACACTGAAGCTTTCTTT. This codes for CASSEARNTEAFF.

At least ten counts were recorded for this clonotype. This chain uses TRBV6-5 with TRBJ1-2; TRBD1 aligns across 11 bases. Germline CDR1 reads MNHEY; CDR2 reads SVGAGI. Unmatched junction bases numbered 5, after V lost 1 base and J lost 7 bases. The CDR3 length is 15 residues. CDR3: CASSYFGQGAVGYTF. The CDR3 DNA reads TGTGCCAGCAGTTACTTCGGACAGGGGGCTGTTGGCTACACCTTC.

This clonotype was recorded a few times. Given a much more abundant clone one base away, this may be a read error. In this CDR3 the conserved last residue, phenylalanine or tryptophan, is missing, so a read error is likely. The rearrangement joins TRBV27 to TRBJ1-3, with 7 bases lining up with TRBD1. Per germline, CDR1 MNHEY and CDR2 SMNVEV (reference sequence). V dropped 6 bases and J dropped 4; count of bases not matched to a gene: 6. CDR3 length equals 14 residues. In DNA, the CDR3 is TGTGCCAGCAGCCCTTGGACAGGAGGAAACACCATATATGTT. This sequence encodes CASSPWTGGNTIYV.

About this clonotype: The junction departs from the called germline gene at one end, perhaps through a read error. This chain joins TRBV18 and TRBJ1-1; weak D call: TRBD1 (5 bases). CDR1 is KGHSH, CDR2 LQKENI, per germline. The CDR3 spans 14 residues. CDR3 sequence reads: CASSPGRANTKAFF. CDR3 nucleotides: TGTGCCAGCTCACCGGGACGGGCGAACACTAAAGCTTTCTTT. Combining the CDR3 with reference TRBV18 and TRBJ1-1 gives the whole variable domain NAGVMQNPRHLVRRRGQEARLRCSPMKGHSHVYWYRQLPEEGLKFMVYLQKENIIDESGMPKERFSAEFPKEGPSILRIQQVVRGDSAAYFCASSPGRANTKAFFGQGTRLTVV.

The chain employs TRBV28 and TRBJ1-2; weak D call: TRBD1 (5 bases). The germline gives CDR1 MDHEN, CDR2 SYDVKM. Trimming shortened V by 4 bases and J by 4 bases, and 16 bases separated the two germline ends. The CDR3 contains 15 residues. This CDR3 is CASSWQGEVVYGYTF. In DNA, the CDR3 is TGTGCCAGCAGTTGGCAGGGAGAGGTCGTCTATGGCTACACCTTC.

The chain has TRBV12-3 or TRBV12-4 and TRBJ1-6, with 7 nucleotides matching TRBD1. J lost 6 bases, V lost 4 bases, and 6 bases had no gene match. This CDR3 has 15 residues. The chain's CDR3 is CASSWRTGGNSPLHF. CDR3 coding DNA: TGTGCCAGCAGTTGGAGGACAGGCGGTAATTCACCCCTCCACTTT.

The chain uses TRBV12-3 or TRBV12-4 and TRBJ1-2, with 7 bases fitting TRBD1. V was pared by 7 bases and J by 4 bases, with 6 bases of the junction left unmatched. CDR3 length: 13 amino acids. CDR3: CASNRDSVYGYTF. The CDR3 nucleotides read TGTGCCAGCAACCGGGACAGCGTCTATGGCTACACCTTC.

This clonotype has at least ten counts. The chain combines TRBV20-1 with TRBJ1-5, with D tentatively TRBD1 (6 bases). Trimming pared 3 bases from V and 3 bases from J, leaving 12 bases between. This CDR3 is built from 14 residues. Looked up from germline, CDR1 is DFQATT and CDR2 is SNEGSKA (reference sequence). Here the CDR3 reads CSARGRQVNQPQHF. The CDR3 region has the DNA TGCAGTGCTAGGGGACGACAGGTCAATCAGCCCCAGCATTTT.

This clonotype has at least ten counts. The chain links TRBV7-2 to TRBJ1-1; D gene ambiguous. The germline V gene has CDR1 SGHTA and CDR2 FQGNSA. This CDR3 comprises 11 residues. Trimming took 1 base from V and 11 from J, leaving 8 bases between them. CDR3 loop: CASSLGELAFF. The CDR3 DNA follows: TGTGCCAGCAGCTTAGGGGAATTGGCTTTCTTT.

This clonotype showed up many times. The rearrangement joins TRBV11-3 to TRBJ1-1; no clear D gene. The CDR3 consists of 13 residues. Trimming removed 4 bases at V and 5 bases at J, with 11 bases between. Germline V lookup: CDR1 SGHNT, CDR2 YENEEA. The CDR3 nucleotides read TGTGCCAGCAGCTCCCTCGTAGGGACTGAAGCTTTCTTT. It yields the protein CASSSLVGTEAFF.

This clonotype was counted ten times or more. V gene TRBV12-3 or TRBV12-4 combines with J gene TRBJ1-1, with D perhaps matching TRBD1 (6 bases). The CDR3 spans 12 residues. Trimming took 5 bases from V and 11 from J, leaving 15 bases between them. CDR3 sequence reads: CASSRQGTLAFF. The CDR3 region has the DNA TGTGCCAGCAGTCGACAAGGGACATTGGCTTTCTTT.

This clonotype was detected ten times or more. The V gene is TRBV6-2 or TRBV6-3, the J gene TRBJ1-1, with D possibly matching TRBD1 (5 bases). Deletions cut 8 bases from V and 0 bases from J, with 10 bases between. Germline V lookup: CDR1 MNHEY, CDR2 SVGEGT. There are 13 residues in the CDR3. The CDR3 bases are TGTGCCAGCCTTGGACAAATGAACACTGAAGCTTTCTTT. The encoded protein is CASLGQMNTEAFF.

The table lists this clonotype with many counts. This rearrangement joins TRBV12-3 or TRBV12-4 to TRBJ1-6, with a tentative D call TRBD1 (5 bases). This CDR3 is built from 14 residues. V was cut by 2 bases and J by 6 bases, with 8 bases left in between. The CDR3 DNA reads as TGTGCCAGCAGTTTACGGGGCAGTAATTCACCCCTCCACTTT. As protein: CASSLRGSNSPLHF.

This clonotype was recorded at least ten times. The V and J genes are TRBV2 and TRBJ2-5; no clear D. Germline values: CDR1 SNHLY, CDR2 FYNNEI. The CDR3 extends over 12 amino acids. V lost 4 bases, J lost 1 base, and 4 bases lay in between. The DNA for the CDR3 is TGTGCCAGCAGTGTTCTCCAAGAGACCCAGTACTTC. Translating gives CASSVLQETQYF. Combining the CDR3 with reference TRBV2 and TRBJ2-5 gives the whole variable domain EPEVTQTPSHQVTQMGQEVILRCVPISNHLYFYWYRQILGQKVEFLVSFYNNEISEKSEIFDDQFSVERPDGSNFTLKIRSTKLEDSAMYFCASSVLQETQYFGPGTRLLVL.

This clonotype was picked up many times. CDR3 in DNA: TGTGCCAGTAGTAGACACGACCCGAGCTCCTATAATTCACCCCTCCACTTT. This translates into CASSRHDPSSYNSPLHF. J is TRBJ1-6 and V is TRBV19; unclear D gene. With 4 bases removed from V and 0 bases from J, the gap between germline ends came to 13 bases. This CDR3 has 17 residues. Per germline, CDR1 LNHDA and CDR2 SQIVND (reference sequence). Looking up the rest from reference TRBV19 and TRBJ1-6 gives the full variable domain: DGGITQSPKYLFRKEGQNVTLSCEQNLNHDAMYWYRQDPGQGLRLIYYSQIVNDFQKGDIAEGYSVSREKKESFPLTVTSAQKNPTAFYLCASSRHDPSSYNSPLHFGNGTRLTVT.

This clonotype was seen at least ten times. V gene TRBV6-2 or TRBV6-3 combines with J gene TRBJ1-3; tentative D call: TRBD1 (6 bases). The CDR3 sequence is 18 residues long. V shed 5 bases and J shed 0 bases, with 20 bases lying between them. Germline V gene data show CDR1 as MNHEY and CDR2 as SVGEGT. The CDR3 DNA reads TGTGCCAGCAGTCAGGGCGCCAGGGGTATCTTCTCTGGAAACACCATATATTTT. Amino acid sequence: CASSQGARGIFSGNTIYF.

This clonotype was found a few times. At one boundary the junction diverges from the germline segment, which might be a read error. The rearrangement joins TRBV6-1 to TRBJ2-2; D might be TRBD1 (6 bases). Germline V gene lookup returns CDR1 MNHNS and CDR2 SASEGT. The CDR3 sequence is 19 residues long. Here the CDR3 DNA reads TGTGCCAGTAGTGAATTAGTACTCGGGGTCAGGGGAGACACCGGGGAGCTGTGTTTT. Its translation: CASSELVLGVRGDTGELCF.

The chain carries TRBV19 and TRBJ1-1, with 7 nucleotides matching TRBD1. CDR1 and CDR2 from the germline V gene are LNHDA and SQIVND (reference sequence). V dropped 7 bases and J dropped 10; count of bases not matched to a gene: 15. The CDR3 is 14 residues long. Written as DNA, the CDR3 is TGTGCCAGTACCTTTGAGACAGGGTTTGGGGGAGCTTTCTTT. This codes for CASTFETGFGGAFF.